The sequence of this T cell receptor beta chain was determined in a study of blood T cell repertoires in COVID-19. This CDR3 is 13 amino acids long. Trimming took 7 bases from V and 5 from J, leaving 14 bases between them. Germline loops: CDR1 SNHLY, CDR2 FYNNEI. In the original processing: Nucleated cell number was recorded as an estimate derived from reference gene primer amplification. This table comes from immunoSEQ multiplex PCR, and its TCRdb copy is limited to in-frame clones, with some not included. The V and J calls and clone size are taken from that table; D and trimming were inferred from the DNA. The top ten hold under 20% of the sample, which has 150,000 to 200,000 clones, 79% seen once.

Material for sequencing was PBMCs or T cells enriched from blood (not recorded which). This receptor was taken from a woman between 65 and 79 years old in a cohort exposed to, infected with or recovered from COVID-19 (not recorded which). This chain uses TRBV2 with TRBJ2-5, with D perhaps matching TRBD2 (6 bases). CDR3 sequence reads: CASMLLAWETQYF. Written as DNA, the CDR3 is TGTGCCAGCATGCTCCTAGCGTGGGAGACCCAGTACTTC.